This T cell receptor beta chain was observed in a study of OX40 agonist ivuxolimab in advanced cancers. Broader study findings: People who partly responded at 0.1-3.0 mg/kg had some of the least clonal expansion seen.

Comment on this clone: Its antigen is as yet unknown.

Germline V gene lookup returns CDR1 SGHRS and CDR2 YFSETQ. V lost 2 bases to trimming and J lost 7 bases; unmatched junction nucleotides: 8. There are 16 residues in the CDR3. Generated by immunoSEQ multiplex PCR, the TCRdb table keeps only in-frame clones and is missing some. The data show fewer than 40,000 clones, around 85% seen once. The chain is built from TRBV5-1 and TRBJ2-1, with 11 bases that match TRBD2. This sequence was found in an adult with an advanced solid tumor such as melanoma, head and neck, liver or kidney cancer. The input for sequencing was CD4+ or CD8+ T cells sorted from blood, taken in a trial of the OX40 agonist ivuxolimab. CDR3 bases: TGCGCCAGCAGCTTCGTAGCGGGGGGGCCTGGGAATGAGCAGTTCTTC. Its protein product is CASSFVAGGPGNEQFF.